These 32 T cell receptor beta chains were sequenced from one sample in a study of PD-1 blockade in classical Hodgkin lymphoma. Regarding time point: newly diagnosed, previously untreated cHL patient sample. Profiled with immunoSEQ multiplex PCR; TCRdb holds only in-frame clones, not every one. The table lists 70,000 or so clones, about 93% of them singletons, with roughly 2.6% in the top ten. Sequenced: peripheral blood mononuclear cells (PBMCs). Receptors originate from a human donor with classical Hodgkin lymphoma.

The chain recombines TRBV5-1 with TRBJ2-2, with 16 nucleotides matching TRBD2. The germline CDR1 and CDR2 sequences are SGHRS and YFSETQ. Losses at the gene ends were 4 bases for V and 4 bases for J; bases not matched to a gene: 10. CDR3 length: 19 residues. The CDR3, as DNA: TGCGCCAGCAGCCAGGGACTAGCGGGGGGGCCAACGGGCACCGGGGAGCTGTTTTTT. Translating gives CASSQGLAGGPTGTGELFF.

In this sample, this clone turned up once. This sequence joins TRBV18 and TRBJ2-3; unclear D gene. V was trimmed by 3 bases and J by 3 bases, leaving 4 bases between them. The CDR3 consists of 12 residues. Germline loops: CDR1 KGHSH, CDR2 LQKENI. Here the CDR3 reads CASSPTTDTQYF. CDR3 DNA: TGTGCCAGCTCACCTACGACAGATACGCAGTATTTT.

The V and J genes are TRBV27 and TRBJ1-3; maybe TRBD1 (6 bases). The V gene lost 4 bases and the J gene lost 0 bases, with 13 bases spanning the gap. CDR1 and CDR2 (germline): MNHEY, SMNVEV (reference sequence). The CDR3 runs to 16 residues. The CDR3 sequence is CASSSLGQTSGNTIYF. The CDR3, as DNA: TGTGCCAGCAGTTCCCTCGGACAGACCTCTGGAAACACCATATATTTT.

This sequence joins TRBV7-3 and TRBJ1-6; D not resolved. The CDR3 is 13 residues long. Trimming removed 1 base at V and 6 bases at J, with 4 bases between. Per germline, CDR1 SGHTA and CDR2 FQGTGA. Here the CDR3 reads CASSLISNSPLHF. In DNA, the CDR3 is TGTGCCAGCAGCTTAATCTCTAATTCACCCCTCCACTTT.

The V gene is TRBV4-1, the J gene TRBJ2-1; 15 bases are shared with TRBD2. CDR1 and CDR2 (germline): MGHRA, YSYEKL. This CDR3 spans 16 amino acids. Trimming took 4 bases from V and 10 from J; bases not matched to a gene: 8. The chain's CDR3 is CASSLRTSGGAGEQFF. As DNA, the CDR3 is TGCGCCAGCAGCCTACGGACTAGCGGGGGGGCGGGAGAGCAGTTCTTC.

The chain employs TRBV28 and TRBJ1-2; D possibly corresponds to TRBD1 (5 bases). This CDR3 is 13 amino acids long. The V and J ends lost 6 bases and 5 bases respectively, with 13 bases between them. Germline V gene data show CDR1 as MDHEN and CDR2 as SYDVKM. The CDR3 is CASSLDSTYGYTF. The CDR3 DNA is TGTGCCAGCAGCCTCGACAGTACTTATGGCTACACCTTC.

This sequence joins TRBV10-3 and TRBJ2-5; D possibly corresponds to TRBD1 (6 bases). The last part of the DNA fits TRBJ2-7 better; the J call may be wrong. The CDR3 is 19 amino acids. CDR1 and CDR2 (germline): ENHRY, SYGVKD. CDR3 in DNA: TGTGCCATCAGTGAGTCGTTCTCTCCCGACAGGCCCGATTACTACGAGCAGTACTTC. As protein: CAISESFSPDRPDYYEQYF.

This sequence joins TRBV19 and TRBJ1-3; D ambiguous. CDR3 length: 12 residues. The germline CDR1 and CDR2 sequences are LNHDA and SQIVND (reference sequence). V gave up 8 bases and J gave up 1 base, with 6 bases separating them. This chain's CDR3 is CASRTSGNTIYF. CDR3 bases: TGTGCCAGTCGGACTTCTGGAAACACCATATATTTT.

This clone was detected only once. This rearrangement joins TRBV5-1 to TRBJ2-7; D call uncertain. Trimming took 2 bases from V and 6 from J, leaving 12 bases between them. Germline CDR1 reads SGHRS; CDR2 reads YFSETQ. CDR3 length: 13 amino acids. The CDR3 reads CASSFGLVREQYF. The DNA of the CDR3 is TGCGCCAGCAGCTTCGGGCTGGTACGCGAGCAGTACTTC.

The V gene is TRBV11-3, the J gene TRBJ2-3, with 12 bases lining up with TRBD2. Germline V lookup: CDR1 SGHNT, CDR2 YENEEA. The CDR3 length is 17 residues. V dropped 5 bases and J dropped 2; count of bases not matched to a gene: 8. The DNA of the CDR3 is TGTGCCAGCAGCCCCGGGACTAGCGGGCCAAACACAGATACGCAGTATTTT. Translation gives CASSPGTSGPNTDTQYF. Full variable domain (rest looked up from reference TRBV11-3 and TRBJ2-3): EAGVVQSPRYKIIEKKQPVAFWCNPISGHNTLYWYLQNLGQGPELLIRYENEEAVDDSQLPKDRFSAERLKGVDSTLKIQPAELGDSAVYLCASSPGTSGPNTDTQYFGPGTRLTVL.

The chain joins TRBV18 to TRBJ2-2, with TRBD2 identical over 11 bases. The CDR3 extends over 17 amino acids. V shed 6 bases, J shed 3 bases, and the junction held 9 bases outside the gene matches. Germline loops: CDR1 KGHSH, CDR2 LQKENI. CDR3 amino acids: CASSKLAGVRDTGELFF. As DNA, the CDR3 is TGTGCCAGCTCGAAACTAGCGGGGGTACGCGACACCGGGGAGCTGTTTTTT.

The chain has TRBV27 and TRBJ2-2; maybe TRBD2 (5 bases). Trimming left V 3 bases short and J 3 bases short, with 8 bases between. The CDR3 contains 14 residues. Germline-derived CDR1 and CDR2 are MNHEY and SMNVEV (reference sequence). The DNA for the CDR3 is TGTGCCAGCAGTTTCGTGGGAGACACCGGGGAGCTGTTTTTT. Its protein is CASSFVGDTGELFF.

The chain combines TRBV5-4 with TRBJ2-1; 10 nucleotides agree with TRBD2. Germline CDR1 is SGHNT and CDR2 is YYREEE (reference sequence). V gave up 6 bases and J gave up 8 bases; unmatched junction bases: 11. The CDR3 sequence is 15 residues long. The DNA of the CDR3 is TGTGCCAGCACCCAGCGGGGGGGCCATGGGGATGAGCAGTTCTTC. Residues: CASTQRGGHGDEQFF.

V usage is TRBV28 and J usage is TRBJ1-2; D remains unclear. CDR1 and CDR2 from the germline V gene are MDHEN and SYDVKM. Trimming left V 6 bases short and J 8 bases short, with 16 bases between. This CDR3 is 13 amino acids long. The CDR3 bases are TGTGCCAGCAGATCGCGCGGCTACTGGGGCTACACCTTC. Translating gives CASRSRGYWGYTF.

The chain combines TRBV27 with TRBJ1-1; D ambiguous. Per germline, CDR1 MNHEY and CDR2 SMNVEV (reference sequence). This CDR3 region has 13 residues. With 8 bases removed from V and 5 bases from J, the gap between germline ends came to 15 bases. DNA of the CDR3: TGTGCCAGCGCCCTCCATTCGAGGACTGAAGCTTTCTTT. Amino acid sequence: CASALHSRTEAFF.

The CDR3 sequence is CASSPASKGEKLFF. The CDR3 region has the DNA TGTGCCAGCAGTCCCGCTAGTAAGGGTGAAAAACTGTTTTTT. The chain has TRBV28 and TRBJ1-4; no definite D call. V was trimmed by 5 bases and J by 7 bases, leaving 14 bases between them. The CDR3 covers 14 residues. The germline V gene has CDR1 MDHEN and CDR2 SYDVKM.

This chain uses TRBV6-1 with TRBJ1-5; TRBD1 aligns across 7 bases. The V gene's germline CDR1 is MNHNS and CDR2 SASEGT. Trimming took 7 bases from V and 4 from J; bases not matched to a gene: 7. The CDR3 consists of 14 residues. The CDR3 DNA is TGTGCCAGCAACCCGGGACAGAATAATCAGCCCCAGCATTTT. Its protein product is CASNPGQNNQPQHF.

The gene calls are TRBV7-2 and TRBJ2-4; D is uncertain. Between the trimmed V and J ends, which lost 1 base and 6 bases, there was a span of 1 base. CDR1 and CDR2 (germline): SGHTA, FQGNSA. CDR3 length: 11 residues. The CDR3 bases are TGTGCCAGCAGCTTAGGAAACATTCAGTACTTC. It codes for CASSLGNIQYF. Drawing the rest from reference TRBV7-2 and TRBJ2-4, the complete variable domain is GAGVSQSPSNKVTEKGKDVELRCDPISGHTALYWYRQSLGQGLEFLIYFQGNSAPDKSGLPSDRFSAERTGGSVSTLTIQRTQQEDSAVYLCASSLGNIQYFGAGTRLSVL.

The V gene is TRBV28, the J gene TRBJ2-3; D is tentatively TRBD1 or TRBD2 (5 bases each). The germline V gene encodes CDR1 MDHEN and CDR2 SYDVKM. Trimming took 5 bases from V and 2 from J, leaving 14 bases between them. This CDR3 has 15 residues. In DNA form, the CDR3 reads TGTGCCAGCAGTGCCTCGAGGGGCAACACAGATACGCAGTATTTT. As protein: CASSASRGNTDTQYF.

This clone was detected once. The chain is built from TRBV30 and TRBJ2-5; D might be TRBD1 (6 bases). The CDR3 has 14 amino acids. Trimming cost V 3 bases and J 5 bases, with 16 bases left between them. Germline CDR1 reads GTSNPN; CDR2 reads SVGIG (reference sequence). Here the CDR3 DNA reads TGTGCCTGGAGCGACTGGACAGATCGCGAGACCCAGTACTTC. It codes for CAWSDWTDRETQYF.

In DNA form, the CDR3 reads TGTGCCAGCAGCGTCGAACAGTTGACGTCCTACGAGCAGTACTTC. Amino acids: CASSVEQLTSYEQYF. The chain uses TRBV9 and TRBJ2-7; D not resolved. Deletions cut 2 bases from V and 1 base from J, with 13 bases between. The length of the CDR3 is 15 residues. In germline, CDR1 is SGDLS, CDR2 YYNGEE. The full variable domain, rest sourced from reference TRBV9 and TRBJ2-7, is DSGVTQTPKHLITATGQRVTLRCSPRSGDLSVYWYQQSLDQGLQFLIQYYNGEERAKGNILERFSAQQFPDLHSELNLSSLELGDSALYFCASSVEQLTSYEQYFGPGTRLTVT.

Here the CDR3 DNA reads TGCGCCAGCAGCTCGCCGGAGGGCTATGGCTACACCTTC. Amino acids: CASSSPEGYGYTF. V and J are TRBV5-1 and TRBJ1-2; D ambiguous. CDR1 SGHRS and CDR2 YFSETQ come from the germline V gene. The CDR3 sequence is 13 residues long. The germline V and J ends were trimmed by 3 bases and 4 bases, with 10 bases remaining between them. Based on the CDR3 plus reference TRBV5-1 and TRBJ1-2, the full variable domain is KAGVTQTPRYLIKTRGQQVTLSCSPISGHRSVSWYQQTPGQGLQFLFEYFSETQRNKGNFPGRFSGRQFSNSRSEMNVSTLELGDSALYLCASSSPEGYGYTFGSGTRLTVV.

The CDR3 spells CSAGRDYEQYF. The DNA of the CDR3 is TGCAGTGCCGGCAGGGACTACGAGCAGTACTTC. The V and J genes are TRBV20-1 and TRBJ2-7, with D possibly TRBD1 on 5 matching bases. The CDR3 runs 11 residues. V was cut by 6 bases and J by 3 bases, with 9 bases left in between. Germline V gene sequence: CDR1 DFQATT, CDR2 SNEGSKA (reference sequence).

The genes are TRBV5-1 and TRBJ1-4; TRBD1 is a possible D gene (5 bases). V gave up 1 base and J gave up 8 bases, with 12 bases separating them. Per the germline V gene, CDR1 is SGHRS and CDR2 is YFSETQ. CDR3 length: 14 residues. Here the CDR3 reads CASSLLSEGEKLFF. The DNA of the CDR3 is TGCGCCAGCAGCTTGTTGAGTGAGGGGGAAAAACTGTTTTTT.

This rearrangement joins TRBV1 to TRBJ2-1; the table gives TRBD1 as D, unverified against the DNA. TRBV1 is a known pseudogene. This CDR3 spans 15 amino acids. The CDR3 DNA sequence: TGCACCAGCAGCCATGGGCAGAAGCCTTACAATGAGCAGTTCTTC. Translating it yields CTSSHGQKPYNEQFF.

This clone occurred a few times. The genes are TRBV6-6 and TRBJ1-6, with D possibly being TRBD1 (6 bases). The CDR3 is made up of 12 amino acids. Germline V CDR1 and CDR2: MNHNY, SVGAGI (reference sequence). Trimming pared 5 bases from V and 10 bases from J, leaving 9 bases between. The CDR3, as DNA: TGTGCCAGCAGTGGTACAGGGTCACCCCTCCACTTT. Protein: CASSGTGSPLHF.

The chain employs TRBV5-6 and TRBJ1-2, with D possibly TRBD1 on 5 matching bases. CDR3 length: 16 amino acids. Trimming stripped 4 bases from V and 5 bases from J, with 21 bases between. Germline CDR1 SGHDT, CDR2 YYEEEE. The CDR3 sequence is CASSLGRVQYRYGYTF. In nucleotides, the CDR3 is TGTGCCAGCAGCCTGGGCAGGGTGCAGTATAGGTATGGCTACACCTTC. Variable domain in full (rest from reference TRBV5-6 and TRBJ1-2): DAGVTQSPTHLIKTRGQQVTLRCSPKSGHDTVSWYQQALGQGPQFIFQYYEEEERQRGNFPDRFSGHQFPNYSSELNVNALLLGDSALYLCASSLGRVQYRYGYTFGSGTRLTVV.

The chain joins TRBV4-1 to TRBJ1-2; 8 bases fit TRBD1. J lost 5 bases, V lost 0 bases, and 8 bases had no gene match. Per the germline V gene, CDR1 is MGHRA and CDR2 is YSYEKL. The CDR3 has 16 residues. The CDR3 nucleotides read TGCGCCAGCAGCCAAGACCCCCAGGGGGCGCGGTATGGCTACACCTTC. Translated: CASSQDPQGARYGYTF.

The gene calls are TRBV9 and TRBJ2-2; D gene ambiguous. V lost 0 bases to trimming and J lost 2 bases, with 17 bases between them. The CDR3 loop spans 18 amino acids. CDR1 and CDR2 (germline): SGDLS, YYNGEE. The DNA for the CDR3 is TGTGCCAGCAGCGTAGCGGGTAGGGTAGCAGGAAACACCGGGGAGCTGTTTTTT. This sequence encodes CASSVAGRVAGNTGELFF.

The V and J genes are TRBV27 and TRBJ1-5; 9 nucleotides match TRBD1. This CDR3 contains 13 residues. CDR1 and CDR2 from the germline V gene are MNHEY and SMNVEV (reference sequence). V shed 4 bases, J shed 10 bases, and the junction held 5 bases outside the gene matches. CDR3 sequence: CASSWTGAGPQHF. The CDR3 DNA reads TGTGCCAGCAGTTGGACAGGGGCGGGTCCCCAGCATTTT.

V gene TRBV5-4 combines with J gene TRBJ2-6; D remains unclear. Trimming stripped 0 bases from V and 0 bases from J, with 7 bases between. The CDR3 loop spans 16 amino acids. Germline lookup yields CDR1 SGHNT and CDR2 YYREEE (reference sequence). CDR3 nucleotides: TGTGCCAGCAGCTTGGCGATTTTCTCTGGGGCCAACGTCCTGACTTTC. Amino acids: CASSLAIFSGANVLTF.

CDR3 nucleotides: TGTGCCAGCCGATGGACTAGCGGGGACAATGAGCAGTTCTTC. This sequence encodes CASRWTSGDNEQFF. The chain has TRBV13 and TRBJ2-1; 12 bases fit TRBD2. There are 14 residues in the CDR3. With V trimmed by 8 bases and J by 5 bases, 4 bases remained unmatched. Looked up from germline, CDR1 is PRHDT and CDR2 is FYEKMQ (reference sequence). Full variable domain (outside the CDR3, taken from reference TRBV13 and TRBJ2-1): AAGVIQSPRHLIKEKRETATLKCYPIPRHDTVYWYQQGPGQDPQFLISFYEKMQSDKGSIPDRFSAQQFSDYHSELNMSSLELGDSALYFCASRWTSGDNEQFFGPGTRLTVL.